The present entry profiles one T cell receptor (beta chain) with its context. This clonotype was counted many times. Its cognate antigen has yet to be identified. Base-call qualities are not available, and no considerably larger clone is one nucleotide away. This sample was taken from a study of T-cell reconstitution after alpha-beta-depleted transplantation in children (TCRdb year 2016). Regarding the research as a whole: Using TCR repertoire profiling, the study followed T-cell immune reconstitution in a quantitative way in children after TCRalphabeta/CD19-depleted allogeneic hematopoietic cell transplantation.

The library was made by PCR. The run used an Illumina HiSeq 2500. TCR library preparation used molecular barcoding, with unique molecular identifiers applied to normalize quantification of the TCRbeta repertoire. TCRdb handled the public reads itself, with Q25 trimming in fastp and clone calling in MiXCR, and kept productive beta chains. Here each entry gathers all rows of one CDR3 protein and keeps the most common genes and DNA. This sample lists around 600,000 distinct CDR3 sequences; 16% were detected once. The ten biggest clones cover under 1.2% of the sample. CDR3 length: 13 amino acids, cysteine to phenylalanine. The entry retains the CDR3 DNA only, 39 bases that are in frame from base 1. V and J are truncated by 6 bases and 6 bases respectively, leaving an intervening sequence of 11 bases. According to the germline V gene, CDR1 reads MNHNS and CDR2 reads SASEGT.

The chain is made from TRBV6-1 and TRBJ2-2; TRBD1 is perhaps the D gene, given 6 matching bases. Here the sequenced sample was PBMCs from the stem cell graft donor, taken from the stem cell graft. The clonotype comes from a human donor who donated a stem cell graft to a child with acute myeloid leukemia. The DNA sequence is TGTGCCAGCAGGATACAGGGACCCGGGGAGCTGTTTTTT. It is translated as CASRIQGPGELFF.